The sample holds a few counts of the clone carrying this TCR beta chain. Measured with immunoSEQ multiplex PCR; TCRdb has only the in-frame clones, and not every one. The table shows under 20,000 clones, with 86% occurring only once. The data belong to a study of OX40 agonist ivuxolimab in advanced cancers. Overall study context: Participants averaged around 60 years of age (range about 23 to 80) and were 82.7% male.

The CDR3 consists of 15 residues. Per the germline V gene, CDR1 is SGHRS and CDR2 is YFSETQ. With 0 bases removed from V and 2 bases from J, the gap between germline ends came to 11 bases. The TCR sequence derives from an adult with an advanced solid tumor such as melanoma, head and neck, liver or kidney cancer. The sample was CD4+ or CD8+ T cells sorted from blood, taken in a trial of the OX40 agonist ivuxolimab. The genes are TRBV5-1 and TRBJ1-1; D is undetermined. The chain's CDR3 is CASSLDGTGNTEAFF. CDR3 DNA: TGCGCCAGCAGCTTGGATGGTACGGGTAACACTGAAGCTTTCTTT.